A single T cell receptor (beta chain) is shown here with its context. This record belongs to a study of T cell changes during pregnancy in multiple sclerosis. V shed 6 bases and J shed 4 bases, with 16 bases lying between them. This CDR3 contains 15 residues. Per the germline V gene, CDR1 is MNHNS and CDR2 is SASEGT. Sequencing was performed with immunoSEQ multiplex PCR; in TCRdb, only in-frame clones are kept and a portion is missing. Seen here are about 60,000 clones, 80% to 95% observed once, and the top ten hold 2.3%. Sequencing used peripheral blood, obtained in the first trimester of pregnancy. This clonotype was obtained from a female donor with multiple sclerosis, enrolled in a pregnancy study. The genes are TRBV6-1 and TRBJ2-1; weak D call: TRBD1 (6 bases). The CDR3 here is CASSSQGELYNEQFF. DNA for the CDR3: TGTGCCAGCAGCTCACAGGGAGAGCTTTACAATGAGCAGTTCTTC.